These 18 T cell receptor beta chains came from one sample sequenced in a study of blood T cell repertoires in COVID-19. Sequencing was performed with immunoSEQ multiplex PCR; in TCRdb, only in-frame clones are kept and a portion is missing. The sample includes 99,000 or so clones, about 91% seen only once; the top ten take approximately 6%. What was sequenced was peripheral blood. The receptors were gathered from a human donor in a cohort sampled during active COVID-19.

This sequence joins TRBV29-1 and TRBJ2-3; TRBD1 aligns across 9 bases. CDR3 size: 17 residues. Germline-derived CDR1 and CDR2 are SQVTM and ANQGSEA. The trim removed 5 bases at V and 2 bases at J, leaving 14 bases unmatched. Here the CDR3 DNA reads TGCAGCGTTACCGGGACAGGGAAGACCGCTTTCACAGATACGCAGTATTTT. Its protein product is CSVTGTGKTAFTDTQYF.

The rearrangement uses TRBV10-2 and TRBJ1-1; TRBD1 is a possible D gene (5 bases). The germline V and J ends were trimmed by 2 bases and 0 bases, with 7 bases remaining between them. Per germline, CDR1 WSHSY and CDR2 SAAADI. The CDR3 covers 14 residues. CDR3 bases: TGCGCCAGCAGTGAGACAGGTATGAACACTGAAGCTTTCTTT. Translation gives CASSETGMNTEAFF.

This chain links TRBV7-9 with TRBJ2-7; 8 positions agree with TRBD1. The germline CDR1 and CDR2 sequences are SEHNR and FQNEAQ (reference sequence). CDR3 length: 13 amino acids. Losses at the gene ends were 3 bases for V and 5 bases for J; bases not matched to a gene: 3. CDR3: CASSFPDRDEQYF. DNA for the CDR3: TGTGCCAGCAGCTTTCCGGACAGGGACGAGCAGTACTTC.

V is TRBV5-4 and J is TRBJ2-5; 8 nucleotides match TRBD1. The CDR3 length is 14 residues. Germline lookup yields CDR1 SGHNT and CDR2 YYREEE (reference sequence). The V gene end was trimmed by 4 bases and the J gene end by 2 bases; junction bases not matched to a gene: 4. The CDR3 coding sequence is TGTGCCAGCAGCCGGGGACAGGTACAAGAGACCCAGTACTTC. It translates to CASSRGQVQETQYF.

The rearrangement links TRBV7-2 to TRBJ1-5; D perhaps matches TRBD1 (5 bases). Trimming pared 5 bases from V and 6 bases from J, leaving 14 bases between. This CDR3 has 14 residues. Germline CDR1 is SGHTA and CDR2 is FQGNSA. The CDR3 reads CASSPRQGGQPQHF. The CDR3 DNA sequence: TGTGCCAGCAGCCCCCGCCAGGGTGGTCAGCCCCAGCATTTT.

This clone was detected only once. This chain links TRBV9 with TRBJ2-1, with TRBD2 identical over 7 bases. The V gene's germline CDR1 is SGDLS and CDR2 YYNGEE. The CDR3 is 15 amino acids. V gave up 1 base and J gave up 9 bases; unmatched junction bases: 10. The CDR3 DNA sequence: TGTGCCAGCAGCGTATGGGACGGGAGGTACGGTGAGCAGTTCTTC. As protein: CASSVWDGRYGEQFF.

This chain joins TRBV11-1 and TRBJ1-3; D unresolved. V was cut by 5 bases and J by 6 bases, with 8 bases left in between. CDR3 length: 12 residues. In germline, CDR1 is SGHAT, CDR2 FQDESV (reference sequence). The CDR3 spells CASSEHENTIYF. The CDR3 DNA sequence: TGTGCCAGCAGCGAACACGAAAACACCATATATTTT.

This rearrangement joins TRBV5-4 to TRBJ1-1; a possible D gene is TRBD1 (5 bases). The length of the CDR3 is 12 residues. Germline assignment: CDR1 SGHNT and CDR2 YYREEE (reference sequence). Deletions cut 4 bases from V and 6 bases from J, with 10 bases between. The DNA of the CDR3 is TGTGCCAGCAGCCCGGGACTTGCTGAAGCTTTCTTT. As protein: CASSPGLAEAFF. The full variable domain, rest sourced from reference TRBV5-4 and TRBJ1-1, is ETGVTQSPTHLIKTRGQQVTLRCSSQSGHNTVSWYQQALGQGPQFIFQYYREEENGRGNFPPRFSGLQFPNYSSELNVNALELDDSALYLCASSPGLAEAFFGQGTRLTVV.

The chain couples TRBV21-1 to TRBJ2-7; the tabulated D call, TRBD1, remains unverified against the DNA. TRBV21-1 is shown as a pseudogene. The CDR3 is 15 amino acids. The CDR3 protein is CASSLTANTAREQYF. The CDR3 DNA reads TGTGCCAGCAGCCTTACAGCAAATACCGCCCGGGAGCAGTACTTC.

Here the CDR3 DNA reads TGTGCCAGCAGTCTCGAGGGACAGGGGGCGTATGGCTACACCTTC. It specifies CASSLEGQGAYGYTF. The rearrangement joins TRBV6-6 to TRBJ1-2; 12 bases line up with TRBD1. CDR1 is MNHNY, CDR2 SVGAGI, per germline (reference sequence). The CDR3 spans 15 residues. V dropped 5 bases and J dropped 5; count of bases not matched to a gene: 6.

The chain carries TRBV5-1 and TRBJ2-7; 11 bases fit TRBD2. J lost 4 bases, V lost 0 bases, and 3 bases had no gene match. Germline V gives CDR1 SGHRS, CDR2 YFSETQ. This CDR3 spans 15 amino acids. For the CDR3, the DNA is TGCGCCAGCAGCTTGGGACTAGCGGGACCATACGAGCAGTACTTC. Translating gives CASSLGLAGPYEQYF.

V gene TRBV5-6 combines with J gene TRBJ1-3, with D possibly TRBD1 on 6 matching bases. The CDR3 is made up of 19 amino acids. V was clipped by 0 bases and J by 0 bases, with 19 bases between them. The germline V gene has CDR1 SGHDT and CDR2 YYEEEE. CDR3 region: CASSLVSWDTNLSGNTIYF. As DNA, the CDR3 is TGTGCCAGCAGCTTGGTTAGCTGGGACACTAACCTCTCTGGAAACACCATATATTTT.

V is TRBV29-1 and J is TRBJ2-7; 15 bases agree with TRBD2. Per the germline V gene, CDR1 is SQVTM and CDR2 is ANQGSEA. The V and J ends lost 4 bases and 2 bases, in that order; junction bases with no gene match: 6. This CDR3 has 16 amino acids. The CDR3 DNA sequence: TGCAGCGTTGGGTCCGGGACTAGCGGGGGGACCTACGAGCAGTACTTC. It encodes CSVGSGTSGGTYEQYF.

This chain connects TRBV6-2 or TRBV6-3 to TRBJ2-3; 12 positions agree with TRBD2. Germline CDR1 MNHEY, CDR2 SVGEGT. The length of the CDR3 is 18 residues. Trimming at V came to 4 bases and at J to 0 bases, leaving 8 bases not matched to a gene. The DNA of the CDR3 is TGTGCCAGCAGTTTGTACCGACTAGCGGGAGTGAGCACAGATACGCAGTATTTT. It yields the protein CASSLYRLAGVSTDTQYF.

J is TRBJ1-1 and V is TRBV7-9, with 9 nucleotides matching TRBD1. CDR1 SEHNR and CDR2 FQNEAQ come from the germline V gene (reference sequence). Trimming cost V 1 base and J 7 bases; bases outside gene matches: 4. The length of the CDR3 is 14 residues. The CDR3 sequence: CASSLVQGASEAFF. CDR3 coding DNA: TGTGCCAGCAGCTTAGTACAGGGGGCGAGTGAAGCTTTCTTT.

The genes are TRBV9 and TRBJ2-5; TRBD1 might be the D (6 bases). V was pared by 0 bases and J by 5 bases, with 11 bases between. The CDR3 loop spans 14 amino acids. Germline loops: CDR1 SGDLS, CDR2 YYNGEE. This chain's CDR3 is CASSVAWGRETQYF. The CDR3 nucleotides read TGTGCCAGCAGCGTAGCCTGGGGGCGGGAGACCCAGTACTTC.

The chain uses TRBV2 and TRBJ1-1; TRBD1 matches at 9 bases. The CDR3 consists of 13 residues. Trimming at V came to 7 bases and at J to 5 bases, leaving 5 bases not matched to a gene. CDR1 is SNHLY, CDR2 FYNNEI, per germline. In DNA form, the CDR3 reads TGTGCCAGCAAGGACAGGGGAGGAACTGAAGCTTTCTTT. Translation: CASKDRGGTEAFF.

V gene TRBV5-6 combines with J gene TRBJ1-2, with TRBD1 as a possible D gene (5 bases). This CDR3 comprises 15 residues. Germline CDR1 and CDR2: SGHDT and YYEEEE. V was clipped by 3 bases and J by 3 bases, with 15 bases between them. In DNA, the CDR3 is TGTGCCAGCAGCTCGGAGACAGCCGGAGACTATGGCTACACCTTC. Amino acid sequence: CASSSETAGDYGYTF.